This T cell receptor (beta chain) is from a study of Ad26.COV2.S vaccination and SARS-CoV-2 variants. The treatment was: around 19 received Ad26.COV2.S at low or high dose, single or two shots; about 5 received placebo; per-sample allocation not given. The samples were gathered on day 63 after the first injection of vaccine or placebo. Spike of the Wuhan-strain SARS-CoV-2 was expressed by an Ad26 vector, which formed the vaccine. Clones were read by immunoSEQ multiplex PCR, and TCRdb kept only the in-frame ones, dropping some. In the table there are about 680,000 clones, roughly 90% of which are singletons. Regarding the study as a whole: In TCR breadth and depth analyses, total T cell responses may have been underestimated.

Of note for this clone: Its antigen is undetermined.

V shed 3 bases and J shed 6 bases, with 14 bases lying between them. This CDR3 region has 14 residues. Germline CDR1 reads KGHSH; CDR2 reads LQKENI. The V gene is TRBV18, the J gene TRBJ1-1; D unresolved. The source is a person between 18 and 60 years old who received the Ad26.COV2.S COVID-19 vaccine or a placebo. The sequencing used peripheral blood, collected in a trial of Ad26.COV2.S vaccine versus placebo. The DNA of the CDR3 is TGTGCCAGCTCACCTGGAAGTTATAGCGCTGAAGCTTTCTTT. It is translated as CASSPGSYSAEAFF.